The 23 T cell receptor beta chains reported below all come from one sample, sequenced in a study of graft-versus-host responses after intestinal transplantation. This table comes from immunoSEQ multiplex PCR, and its TCRdb copy is limited to in-frame clones, with some not included. Of 90,000 to 150,000 clones in the sample, 85% to 95% are singletons; the top ten hold 2.5% to 3.5%. Which antigens these TCRs recognize remains unknown. The starting material was unstimulated CD8+ T cells sorted from spleen or lymph node cells, obtained before intestinal transplant. The source is a human donor who received an intestinal transplant.

The chain combines TRBV28 with TRBJ2-7; 13 positions agree with TRBD2. This CDR3 comprises 14 residues. V shed 6 bases and J 6 bases; nucleotides not matched to a gene: 5. Per the germline V gene, CDR1 is MDHEN and CDR2 is SYDVKM. The CDR3 DNA is TGTGCCAGCAGAAGGACTAGCGGGAGCTTCGAGCAGTACTTC. Translated: CASRRTSGSFEQYF.

The chain links TRBV29-1 to TRBJ2-7; D remains unclear. This CDR3 has 13 amino acids. Trimming shortened V by 4 bases and J by 0 bases, and 10 bases separated the two germline ends. Germline CDR1 reads SQVTM; CDR2 reads ANQGSEA. CDR3 nucleotides: TGCAGCGTTGGGCGGTCCGCCTCCTACGAGCAGTACTTC. Protein sequence: CSVGRSASYEQYF.

The DNA of the CDR3 is TGTGCCAGCAGTTTATTAGGGAGGGACATTGGGATCGGGGAGCTGTTTTTT. Translating it yields CASSLLGRDIGIGELFF. The rearrangement links TRBV27 to TRBJ2-2, with D tentatively TRBD2 (7 bases). Trimming took 1 base from V and 7 from J, leaving 19 bases between them. Germline V gene lookup returns CDR1 MNHEY and CDR2 SMNVEV (reference sequence). The CDR3 extends over 17 amino acids.

CDR3 in DNA: TGTGCCAGCAGCTCCCCCGCCGGGAGGGCCCCCTACGAGCAGTACTTC. It encodes CASSSPAGRAPYEQYF. The chain joins TRBV13 to TRBJ2-5; 8 bases agree with TRBD2. Matching the DNA end better, TRBJ2-7 makes the J call doubtful. This CDR3 is built from 16 residues. The germline gives CDR1 PRHDT, CDR2 FYEKMQ (reference sequence).

The chain is built from TRBV9 and TRBJ2-3, with 10 bases lining up with TRBD2. Trimming took 4 bases from V and 5 from J; bases not matched to a gene: 4. The CDR3 extends over 14 amino acids. Germline CDR1 reads SGDLS; CDR2 reads YYNGEE. The CDR3 loop is CASSLAGVRDTQYF. The CDR3 DNA follows: TGTGCCAGCAGCCTAGCGGGAGTTAGAGATACGCAGTATTTT. The full variable domain, completed using reference TRBV9 and TRBJ2-3, is DSGVTQTPKHLITATGQRVTLRCSPRSGDLSVYWYQQSLDQGLQFLIQYYNGEERAKGNILERFSAQQFPDLHSELNLSSLELGDSALYFCASSLAGVRDTQYFGPGTRLTVL.

This rearrangement joins TRBV27 to TRBJ1-1; D is ambiguous. CDR1 MNHEY and CDR2 SMNVEV come from the germline V gene (reference sequence). Trimming pared 3 bases from V and 4 bases from J, leaving 12 bases between. This CDR3 is 14 amino acids long. The CDR3 DNA follows: TGTGCCAGCAGTTTTAGTTACCCGGGCACTGAAGCTTTCTTT. Protein product: CASSFSYPGTEAFF.

As for this clone: Mismatch with germline at one junction end may stem from a read error. V usage is TRBV28 and J usage is TRBJ2-5; 14 nucleotides match TRBD2. From germline, CDR1 is MDHEN and CDR2 SYDVKM. The length of the CDR3 is 16 residues. The chain's CDR3 is CASSRPGTSGRETQHF. DNA for the CDR3: TGTGCCAGCAGCCGACCCGGGACTAGCGGGAGAGAGACCCAGCACTTC. The whole variable domain, filled in from reference TRBV28 and TRBJ2-5, reads DVKVTQSSRYLVKRTGEKVFLECVQDMDHENMFWYRQDPGLGLRLIYFSYDVKMKEKGDIPEGYSVSREKKERFSLILESASTNQTSMYLCASSRPGTSGRETQHFGPGTRLLVL.

The chain couples TRBV30 to TRBJ2-5; TRBD2 agrees at 13 bases. From germline, CDR1 is GTSNPN and CDR2 SVGIG (reference sequence). The CDR3 is 18 residues long. The J segment lost 2 bases and the V segment lost 2 bases, leaving 11 bases of the junction unmatched. CDR3 in amino acids: CAWSSYPGLAGVQETQYF. CDR3 DNA: TGTGCCTGGAGTTCATATCCAGGACTAGCGGGAGTTCAAGAGACCCAGTACTTC.

V and J are TRBV28 and TRBJ1-3; D not certain. Germline CDR1 reads MDHEN; CDR2 reads SYDVKM. CDR3 length: 16 residues. Trimming stripped 4 bases from V and 2 bases from J, with 15 bases between. The DNA for the CDR3 is TGTGCCAGCAGTTCCCCAGGCCCCTCGGCTGGAAACACCATATATTTT. This gives the protein CASSSPGPSAGNTIYF.

The V and J genes are TRBV7-9 and TRBJ2-7; the D is unclear. CDR3 length: 11 amino acids. Germline values: CDR1 SEHNR, CDR2 FQNEAQ (reference sequence). V was pared by 4 bases and J by 5 bases, with 6 bases between. CDR3 nucleotide sequence: TGTGCCAGCAGCTCCTTGGACGAGCAGTACTTC. Its translation is CASSSLDEQYF.

The chain employs TRBV7-6 and TRBJ2-7, with TRBD2 identical over 11 bases. The CDR3 is made up of 18 amino acids. The V and J ends lost 5 bases and 2 bases, in that order; junction bases with no gene match: 14. Germline lookup yields CDR1 SGHVS and CDR2 FNYEAQ. The DNA of the CDR3 is TGTGCCAGCAGCCCCAGAGCCCCTATAGCGGGAGGGCCCTACGAGCAGTACTTC. This sequence encodes CASSPRAPIAGGPYEQYF.

A remark on this clone: This CDR3 is also generated by other DNA sequences in the sample. The chain has TRBV11-3 and TRBJ2-1, with D hard to call. CDR1 is SGHNT and CDR2 is YENEEA in the germline V gene. V was pared by 1 base and J by 9 bases, with 19 bases between. The CDR3 contains 16 residues. CDR3 amino acids: CASSLGPGAFGVEQFF. The CDR3 DNA reads TGTGCCAGCAGCTTAGGACCTGGAGCCTTCGGCGTTGAGCAGTTCTTC.

The V gene is TRBV5-6, the J gene TRBJ2-7; 9 bases align to TRBD2. Trimming took 4 bases from V and 3 from J; bases not matched to a gene: 8. CDR1 is SGHDT and CDR2 is YYEEEE in the germline V gene. There are 15 residues in the CDR3. The CDR3 sequence is CASSPPAGGYYEQYF. CDR3 in DNA: TGTGCCAGCAGCCCTCCCGCGGGAGGGTACTACGAGCAGTACTTC.

The V gene is TRBV29-1, the J gene TRBJ2-5; D remains unclear. Germline V gives CDR1 SQVTM, CDR2 ANQGSEA. Trimming stripped 7 bases from V and 5 bases from J, with 11 bases between. This CDR3 has 11 residues. Here the CDR3 DNA reads TGCAGCGGAGTCGTACGCGAGACCCAGTACTTC. Amino acid sequence: CSGVVRETQYF.

This chain joins TRBV5-1 and TRBJ2-7; 10 nucleotides line up with TRBD2. Germline V gene sequence: CDR1 SGHRS, CDR2 YFSETQ. V was pared by 2 bases and J by 5 bases, with 16 bases of the junction left unmatched. The CDR3 sequence is 18 residues long. The CDR3 sequence: CASSLKTRSGGLFHEQYF. The CDR3 nucleotides are TGCGCCAGCAGCTTAAAGACCCGTAGCGGGGGGCTTTTCCACGAGCAGTACTTC.

V usage is TRBV4-1 and J usage is TRBJ2-7; D gene ambiguous. This CDR3 is built from 14 residues. Germline CDR1 MGHRA, CDR2 YSYEKL. Trimming pared 3 bases from V and 3 bases from J, leaving 12 bases between. CDR3 coding DNA: TGCGCCAGCAGCCACAAATCAGGTGACTACGAGCAGTACTTC. This encodes CASSHKSGDYEQYF.

This chain uses TRBV7-2 with TRBJ2-1, with 9 bases matching TRBD2. Germline V gives CDR1 SGHTA, CDR2 FQGNSA. The CDR3 contains 17 residues. The junction had 5 bases not matched to a gene; V was cut back by 2 bases and J by 0 bases. In nucleotides, the CDR3 is TGTGCCAGCAGCTTACTTGCGGGAGGGATCTCCTACAATGAGCAGTTCTTC. This encodes CASSLLAGGISYNEQFF.

CDR3 nucleotides: TGTGCCAGCAGCCAAGATGTGGTTCGGGGAGGGTGGACCGGGGAGCTGTTTTTT. This encodes CASSQDVVRGGWTGELFF. The chain employs TRBV14 and TRBJ2-2; 7 bases fit TRBD2. The CDR3 contains 18 residues. J lost 5 bases, V lost 0 bases, and 12 bases had no gene match. Germline V lookup: CDR1 SGHDN, CDR2 FVKESK.

The chain links TRBV10-3 to TRBJ2-5, with a weak D call TRBD2 (6 bases). Trimming stripped 7 bases from V and 5 bases from J, with 11 bases between. The CDR3 covers 12 residues. Per the germline V gene, CDR1 is ENHRY and CDR2 is SYGVKD. The CDR3 is CAITGVGETQYF. The CDR3 nucleotides read TGTGCCATCACGGGGGTCGGGGAGACCCAGTACTTC.

The chain is built from TRBV5-6 and TRBJ1-5; D is unresolved. The CDR3 runs 15 residues. In germline, CDR1 is SGHDT, CDR2 YYEEEE. V shed 1 base and J shed 0 bases, with 8 bases lying between them. CDR3 in amino acids: CASSLTSNSNQPQHF. As DNA, the CDR3 is TGTGCCAGCAGCTTGACAAGTAATAGCAATCAGCCCCAGCATTTT.

This chain uses TRBV4-1 with TRBJ2-7; D is perhaps TRBD1 (5 bases). There are 15 residues in the CDR3. V lost 0 bases to trimming and J lost 2 bases, with 11 bases between them. CDR1 and CDR2 (germline): MGHRA, YSYEKL. The CDR3 loop reads CASSQDWGSTYEQYF. CDR3 coding DNA: TGCGCCAGCAGCCAAGATTGGGGCTCCACCTACGAGCAGTACTTC.

The chain is built from TRBV7-8 and TRBJ1-5; 8 bases fit TRBD1. Germline V gives CDR1 SGHVS, CDR2 FQNEAQ. The CDR3 runs 17 residues. After removal of 5 bases from V and 4 bases from J, the junction contained 13 bases not matched to a gene. The CDR3 region is CASSQQTETGVNQPQHF. Written as DNA, the CDR3 is TGTGCCAGCAGCCAACAGACGGAGACAGGGGTTAATCAGCCCCAGCATTTT.

A word on this clone: The same CDR3 is also encoded by other DNA sequences in this sample. CDR3 region: CASSIGRTEAFF. CDR3 in DNA: TGTGCCAGTAGTATAGGTCGGACTGAAGCTTTCTTT. The chain uses TRBV19 and TRBJ1-1, with D unclear. The V gene's germline CDR1 is LNHDA and CDR2 SQIVND (reference sequence). With 1 base removed from V and 5 bases from J, the gap between germline ends came to 5 bases. The CDR3 consists of 12 residues.